A selection of T cell receptor beta chains follows, all from one sample in a study of blood T cell repertoires in COVID-19. Sequenced by immunoSEQ multiplex PCR; TCRdb stores in-frame clones only, minus some. The data show around 100,000 clones, more than 75% seen once. What was sequenced was peripheral blood. These receptors all come from a woman aged 40 to 49 with acute or convalescent COVID-19. CDR3s include the opening cysteine and the closing phenylalanine or tryptophan. D genes are given only for firm matches. The listing skips clone size in some rows; elsewhere it reads once, few, many or a size class.

V gene	D gene	J gene	clone size	CDR3 protein	CDR3 DNA
TRBV30	NA	TRBJ2-1	NA	CAWNLSGDEQFF	TGTGCCTGGAACCTATCAGGGGATGAGCAGTTCTTC
TRBV4-1	TRBD1	TRBJ2-7	NA	CASSRLTGTYEQYF	TGCGCCAGCAGTAGATTGACAGGGACCTACGAGCAGTACTTC
TRBV7-9	NA	TRBJ2-5	NA	CASSSSRGAETQYF	TGTGCCAGCAGCTCCAGTCGGGGGGCTGAGACCCAGTACTTC
TRBV6-5	TRBD1	TRBJ1-4	NA	CASSLRDRPNEKLFF	TGTGCCAGCAGTCTCCGGGACAGGCCTAATGAAAAACTGTTTTTT
TRBV18	TRBD1	TRBJ1-1	NA	CASSRDRVRTEAFF	TGTGCCAGCTCACGGGACAGGGTTCGAACTGAAGCTTTCTTT
TRBV12-3/TRBV12-4	NA	TRBJ1-5	NA	CASSLSSNQPQHF	TGTGCCAGCAGCCTCAGTAGCAATCAGCCCCAGCATTTT
TRBV29-1	NA	TRBJ1-2	NA	CSVVPPAGYGYTF	TGCAGCGTCGTCCCGCCAGCAGGCTATGGCTACACCTTC
TRBV19	NA	TRBJ1-3	NA	CASSIGGDTIYF	TGTGCCAGTAGTATAGGCGGTGACACCATATATTTT
TRBV6-5	NA	TRBJ1-2	NA	CASSNTQGSYGYTF	TGTGCCAGCAGTAACACGCAGGGATCCTATGGCTACACCTTC
TRBV15	NA	TRBJ1-6	once	CATSGDGLSSYNSPLHF	TGTGCCACCAGCGGGGACGGACTAAGCTCCTATAATTCACCCCTCCACTTT
TRBV5-5	TRBD2	TRBJ2-7	NA	CASSLYPSGVYEQYF	TGTGCCAGCAGCTTGTACCCTAGCGGGGTCTACGAGCAGTACTTC
TRBV2	NA	TRBJ2-5	few	CASSEEGGFRETQYF	TGTGCCAGCAGTGAAGAGGGGGGGTTCAGAGAGACCCAGTACTTC
TRBV18	NA	TRBJ2-3	NA	CASSRGTYATTDTQYF	TGTGCCAGCTCACGAGGGACTTATGCTACCACAGATACGCAGTATTTT
TRBV30	TRBD1	TRBJ1-5	once	CAWSPTGGNQPQHF	TGTGCCTGGAGTCCGACAGGGGGCAATCAGCCCCAGCATTTT
TRBV6-4	NA	TRBJ2-1	NA	CASSDSSVGLGNEQFF	TGTGCCAGCAGTGACTCGAGTGTGGGACTTGGCAATGAGCAGTTCTTC
TRBV15	NA	TRBJ1-2	few	CATTQVGEGHYGYTF	TGTGCCACCACCCAAGTAGGGGAGGGACATTATGGCTACACCTTC
TRBV19	NA	TRBJ1-4	NA	CASSIGDMGNEKLFF	TGTGCCAGTAGTATTGGGGACATGGGTAATGAAAAACTGTTTTTT
TRBV20-1	NA	TRBJ2-2	NA	CSASLGAGLSTGELFF	TGCAGTGCTAGTTTGGGGGCCGGGCTCAGCACCGGGGAGCTGTTTTTT
TRBV6-6	NA	TRBJ1-2	NA	CASSRTDRGYTF	TGTGCCAGCAGCCGGACAGATCGGGGCTACACCTTC
TRBV7-9	NA	TRBJ1-2	NA	CASSWTANYGYTF	TGTGCCAGCAGCTGGACAGCTAACTATGGCTACACCTTC
TRBV19	NA	TRBJ2-3	NA	CASSIIGSDTQYF	TGTGCCAGTAGTATAATCGGGTCGGATACGCAGTATTTT
TRBV6-5	NA	TRBJ1-1	many	CASSQLGNRDAFF	TGTGCCAGCAGTCAACTGGGGAACAGGGATGCTTTCTTT